The rows below give T cell receptor beta chains drawn from one sample of a study of cytomegalovirus exposure and HLA in healthy donors. Repertoires were generated with immunoSEQ multiplex PCR, while TCRdb's copy carries only in-frame clones and drops some. This sample has roughly 120,000 clones, with around three quarters found just once. What was sequenced was PBMCs. The receptors originated from a man aged 25-40 years in good health and CMV-seropositive. Both conserved end residues are part of each CDR3. The order of the fields is clone size, J gene, D gene, V gene, CDR3 protein, CDR3 DNA. The D gene is left open where the match is weak. Size is omitted from some rows. Given values are once, few, many or a class for expanded clones.

size: once; J: TRBJ1-1; D: TRBD1; V: TRBV30; CDR3: CAWSELGTGILTYTEAFF; DNA: TGTGCCTGGAGTGAACTCGGGACAGGGATATTAACGTACACTGAAGCTTTCTTT
size: .; J: TRBJ2-7; D: TRBD2; V: TRBV7-2; CDR3: CASSLAAGGFSYEQYF; DNA: TGTGCCAGCAGCTTAGCAGCGGGAGGGTTCTCCTACGAGCAGTACTTC
size: .; J: TRBJ2-7; D: TRBD2; V: TRBV6-5; CDR3: CASSRTSGGPYEQYF; DNA: TGTGCCAGCAGTCGAACTAGCGGGGGGCCCTACGAGCAGTACTTC
size: .; J: TRBJ2-5; D: .; V: TRBV5-1; CDR3: CASFAGGRAETQYF; DNA: TGCGCCAGCTTTGCCGGGGGGCGGGCGGAGACCCAGTACTTC
size: .; J: TRBJ1-5; D: .; V: TRBV27; CDR3: CASSLLNGDQPQHF; DNA: TGTGCCAGCAGTTTATTGAACGGGGATCAGCCCCAGCATTTT
size: .; J: TRBJ2-1; D: TRBD2; V: TRBV27; CDR3: CASSLIPSGNPDEQFF; DNA: TGTGCCAGCAGTTTAATTCCTAGCGGGAATCCCGATGAGCAGTTCTTC
size: .; J: TRBJ1-1; D: TRBD1; V: TRBV7-2; CDR3: CASSYGTGRNTEAFF; DNA: TGTGCCAGCAGCTATGGGACAGGGAGAAACACTGAAGCTTTCTTT
size: .; J: TRBJ2-7; D: TRBD1; V: TRBV11-1; CDR3: CASSSRDRSYEQYF; DNA: TGTGCCAGCAGCTCTAGGGACAGGTCCTACGAGCAGTACTTC
size: few; J: TRBJ1-1; D: TRBD1; V: TRBV6-5; CDR3: CASSYFVTGTEAFF; DNA: TGTGCCAGCAGTTACTTCGTGACAGGGACTGAAGCTTTCTTT
size: .; J: TRBJ2-7; D: .; V: TRBV27; CDR3: CASRRRETYGEQYF; DNA: TGTGCCAGCCGCCGGAGGGAGACCTATGGCGAGCAGTACTTC
size: .; J: TRBJ1-3; D: .; V: TRBV7-9; CDR3: CASSSSQGFRGNTIYF; DNA: TGTGCCAGCAGCTCTTCACAGGGTTTCCGGGGAAACACCATATATTTT
size: .; J: TRBJ2-7; D: TRBD2; V: TRBV11-2; CDR3: CASSSTSAHEQYF; DNA: TGTGCCAGCAGTTCTACTAGCGCTCACGAGCAGTACTTC
size: .; J: TRBJ1-1; D: .; V: TRBV7-2; CDR3: CASSLVSGETEAFF; DNA: TGTGCCAGCAGCTTAGTTTCAGGGGAAACTGAAGCTTTCTTT
size: few; J: TRBJ2-3; D: TRBD2; V: TRBV5-1; CDR3: CASSWGLAGAGTDTQYF; DNA: TGCGCCAGCAGCTGGGGACTAGCGGGAGCGGGCACAGATACGCAGTATTTT
size: .; J: TRBJ2-7; D: TRBD1; V: TRBV7-3; CDR3: CANTTGTGYSEQYF; DNA: TGTGCCAATACCACCGGGACAGGGTATTCCGAGCAGTACTTC
size: few; J: TRBJ2-2; D: TRBD1; V: TRBV29-1; CDR3: CSGWDRGTGELFF; DNA: TGCAGCGGGTGGGACAGGGGGACCGGGGAGCTGTTTTTT
size: .; J: TRBJ2-1; D: .; V: TRBV7-9; CDR3: CASNTGEVYNEQFF; DNA: TGTGCCAGCAACACAGGGGAGGTATACAATGAGCAGTTCTTC
size: .; J: TRBJ1-4; D: .; V: TRBV4-1; CDR3: CASSQAEGLFF; DNA: TGCGCCAGCAGCCAAGCGGAGGGACTGTTTTTT
size: .; J: TRBJ1-2; D: .; V: TRBV6-1; CDR3: CASTGSGYGYTF; DNA: TGTGCCAGCACAGGCAGCGGCTATGGCTACACCTTC
size: .; J: TRBJ2-1; D: TRBD2; V: TRBV10-2; CDR3: CASSVSGGAYEQFF; DNA: TGCGCCAGCAGTGTTAGCGGGGGAGCATATGAGCAGTTCTTC
size: .; J: TRBJ2-7; D: .; V: TRBV4-1; CDR3: CASSELVPYEQYF; DNA: TGCGCCAGCAGCGAGCTCGTTCCCTACGAGCAGTACTTC
size: .; J: TRBJ1-1; D: .; V: TRBV6-5; CDR3: CASSPGGGLNTEAFF; DNA: TGTGCCAGCAGCCCCGGCGGGGGGTTGAACACTGAAGCTTTCTTT
size: .; J: TRBJ1-5; D: .; V: TRBV7-8; CDR3: CASTYGVRQPQHF; DNA: TGTGCCAGCACCTACGGGGTAAGGCAGCCCCAGCATTTT
size: .; J: TRBJ2-6; D: .; V: TRBV28; CDR3: CASSFPWGGANVLTF; DNA: TGTGCCAGCAGTTTCCCGTGGGGCGGGGCCAACGTCCTGACTTTC
size: .; J: TRBJ2-3; D: TRBD2; V: TRBV11-3; CDR3: CASSVGLVITDTQYF; DNA: TGTGCCAGCAGCGTTGGACTAGTCATCACAGATACGCAGTATTTT
size: .; J: TRBJ2-1; D: .; V: TRBV15; CDR3: CATSAPARNEQFF; DNA: TGTGCCACCAGCGCCCCTGCTAGGAATGAGCAGTTCTTC
size: .; J: TRBJ1-2; D: .; V: TRBV11-2; CDR3: CASSLGAGRYGYTF; DNA: TGTGCCAGCAGCTTAGGGGCAGGGAGGTATGGCTACACCTTC
size: .; J: TRBJ2-3; D: .; V: TRBV9; CDR3: CASSVGGRTDTQYF; DNA: TGTGCCAGCAGCGTAGGAGGGAGGACAGATACGCAGTATTTT
size: .; J: TRBJ1-4; D: .; V: TRBV28; CDR3: CASSLGWGRFSATNEKLFF; DNA: TGTGCCAGCAGTTTGGGATGGGGGCGGTTTTCCGCAACTAATGAAAAACTGTTTTTT
size: .; J: TRBJ2-7; D: .; V: TRBV28; CDR3: CASSLIDGESYEQYF; DNA: TGTGCCAGCAGTTTAATCGACGGGGAGTCCTACGAGCAGTACTTC
size: .; J: TRBJ2-7; D: TRBD1; V: TRBV27; CDR3: CASSLYRGTYEQYF; DNA: TGTGCCAGCAGTTTATACAGGGGTACCTACGAGCAGTACTTC
size: once; J: TRBJ2-2; D: .; V: TRBV10-1; CDR3: CASSGRTVIFHTGELFF; DNA: TGCGCCAGCAGTGGGAGGACGGTTATTTTCCACACCGGGGAGCTGTTTTTT
size: once; J: TRBJ1-3; D: .; V: TRBV2; CDR3: CASSERGDSGNTIYF; DNA: TGTGCCAGCAGTGAACGGGGAGACTCTGGAAACACCATATATTTT
size: .; J: TRBJ1-2; D: TRBD1; V: TRBV11-3; CDR3: CASSLDLWDSNYGYTF; DNA: TGTGCCAGCAGCTTAGATCTATGGGACAGTAACTATGGCTACACCTTC
size: .; J: TRBJ1-4; D: .; V: TRBV6-6; CDR3: CASGHTNEKLFF; DNA: TGTGCCAGCGGGCACACTAATGAAAAACTGTTTTTT
size: once; J: TRBJ1-1; D: .; V: TRBV5-1; CDR3: CASSLEGLIVAEAFF; DNA: TGCGCCAGCAGCTTGGAGGGGCTCATCGTCGCTGAAGCTTTCTTT
size: .; J: TRBJ1-6; D: TRBD1; V: TRBV30; CDR3: CAWSGQGGSPLHF; DNA: TGTGCCTGGAGCGGACAGGGAGGATCACCCCTCCACTTT
size: .; J: TRBJ2-3; D: .; V: TRBV30; CDR3: CAWTAGGSDTQYF; DNA: TGTGCCTGGACCGCCGGCGGGTCAGATACGCAGTATTTT
size: few; J: TRBJ2-7; D: .; V: TRBV27; CDR3: CASSPKIYSYEQYF; DNA: TGTGCCAGCAGTCCAAAGATCTACTCCTACGAGCAGTACTTC
size: few; J: TRBJ2-1; D: TRBD1; V: TRBV28; CDR3: CASRKTGGSYNEQFF; DNA: TGTGCCAGCAGGAAAACAGGGGGCTCCTACAATGAGCAGTTCTTC
size: .; J: TRBJ2-7; D: TRBD2; V: TRBV6-6; CDR3: CASRKTLAVYEQYF; DNA: TGTGCCAGCAGGAAGACGCTAGCGGTATACGAGCAGTACTTC
size: once; J: TRBJ1-6; D: .; V: TRBV5-6; CDR3: CASSLAAGTRDNSPLHF; DNA: TGTGCCAGCAGCTTGGCCGCGGGTACGCGGGATAATTCACCCCTCCACTTT
size: .; J: TRBJ2-7; D: .; V: TRBV5-1; CDR3: CASSFSVRGYEQYF; DNA: TGCGCCAGCAGCTTTTCTGTAAGGGGGTACGAGCAGTACTTC
size: .; J: TRBJ1-1; D: .; V: TRBV5-1; CDR3: CASSWFGRVDTEAFF; DNA: TGCGCCAGCAGCTGGTTTGGGAGAGTGGACACTGAAGCTTTCTTT
size: .; J: TRBJ2-7; D: .; V: TRBV4-2; CDR3: CASSQRGGVLYEQYF; DNA: TGTGCCAGCAGCCAGAGAGGGGGGGTGCTCTACGAGCAGTACTTC
size: .; J: TRBJ2-7; D: .; V: TRBV7-9; CDR3: CASSFSGVDEQYF; DNA: TGTGCCAGCAGCTTTTCCGGAGTCGACGAGCAGTACTTC
size: .; J: TRBJ2-1; D: .; V: TRBV7-2; CDR3: CASSLQANSAEQFF; DNA: TGTGCCAGCAGCTTGCAAGCAAATAGCGCTGAGCAGTTCTTC
size: .; J: TRBJ1-1; D: TRBD1; V: TRBV19; CDR3: CASWTGRSLMNTEAFF; DNA: TGTGCCAGTTGGACAGGACGATCCTTAATGAACACTGAAGCTTTCTTT
size: once; J: TRBJ2-7; D: TRBD1; V: TRBV14; CDR3: CASSQTDRNSYEQYF; DNA: TGTGCCAGCAGCCAGACGGACAGGAATAGCTACGAGCAGTACTTC
size: .; J: TRBJ2-3; D: .; V: TRBV27; CDR3: CASRTQGWSTDTQYF; DNA: TGTGCCAGCAGGACACAGGGTTGGAGCACAGATACGCAGTATTTT
size: .; J: TRBJ2-3; D: TRBD2; V: TRBV4-3; CDR3: CASSQVISGGDTDTQYF; DNA: TGCGCCAGCAGCCAAGTGATTAGCGGGGGGGACACAGATACGCAGTATTTT
size: .; J: TRBJ1-1; D: .; V: TRBV7-9; CDR3: CASSMGGGGVAEAFF; DNA: TGTGCCAGCAGCATGGGGGGAGGGGGGGTAGCGGAAGCTTTCTTT
size: .; J: TRBJ1-4; D: TRBD1; V: TRBV14; CDR3: CAIRSGQGKEKLFF; DNA: TGTGCCATCCGGAGTGGACAGGGAAAAGAAAAACTGTTTTTT
size: .; J: TRBJ2-3; D: .; V: TRBV7-9; CDR3: CASSLVRGTDTQYF; DNA: TGTGCCAGCAGCTTAGTCAGGGGAACAGATACGCAGTATTTT
size: once; J: TRBJ2-1; D: TRBD2; V: TRBV9; CDR3: CASSFSGRAGNEQFF; DNA: TGTGCCAGCAGCTTTAGCGGGAGGGCCGGGAATGAGCAGTTCTTC